The 9 T cell receptor beta chains given below trace back to one sample, sequenced in a study of chemoradiotherapy in HPV16-positive cancers. Method: immunoSEQ multiplex PCR; TCRdb's copy keeps in-frame clones and lacks some. The table records more than 4,000 clones, roughly 90% of them present only once. The material sequenced was tumor tissue, taken from a patient who underwent chemoradiotherapy. These receptors were obtained from a human donor with HPV-associated anogenital cancer.

This chain uses TRBV25-1 with TRBJ2-1, with a tentative D call TRBD1 (6 bases). Germline V gene data show CDR1 as MGHDK and CDR2 as SYGVNS. This CDR3 is built from 15 residues. With 6 bases removed from V and 0 bases from J, the gap between germline ends came to 12 bases. The CDR3 DNA reads TGTGCCAGCAGGGTGACAGGAGGCTCCTACAATGAGCAGTTCTTC. Amino acid sequence: CASRVTGGSYNEQFF.

The genes are TRBV4-3 and TRBJ2-1; TRBD2 matches at 7 bases. The junction had 2 bases not matched to a gene; V was cut back by 0 bases and J by 0 bases. The CDR3 is made up of 16 amino acids. CDR1 LGHNA and CDR2 YSLEER come from the germline V gene. CDR3 DNA sequence: TGCGCCAGCAGCCAAGACACGGGGGGCTCCTACAATGAGCAGTTCTTC. Encoded protein: CASSQDTGGSYNEQFF.

The V gene is TRBV6-4, the J gene TRBJ2-2; D is unclear. Trimming took 0 bases from V and 5 from J, leaving 4 bases between them. This CDR3 has 13 residues. CDR1 and CDR2 from the germline V gene are MRHNA and SNTAGT. This CDR3 reads CASSDSRTGELFF. CDR3 bases: TGTGCCAGCAGTGACTCGAGAACCGGGGAGCTGTTTTTT.

The rearrangement uses TRBV4-2 and TRBJ2-2; TRBD2 matches 9 bases. V shed 1 base, J shed 1 base, and the junction held 4 bases outside the gene matches. This CDR3 contains 17 residues. CDR1 and CDR2 from the germline V gene are LGHNA and YNFKEQ. This CDR3 reads CASSQVTSGWNTGELFF. The CDR3 bases are TGTGCCAGCAGCCAAGTAACTAGCGGGTGGAACACCGGGGAGCTGTTTTTT.

V and J are TRBV28 and TRBJ2-4; tentative D call: TRBD2 (7 bases). Between the trimmed V and J ends, which lost 3 bases and 7 bases, there was a span of 19 bases. This CDR3 is 16 amino acids long. The germline V gene has CDR1 MDHEN and CDR2 SYDVKM. In nucleotides, the CDR3 is TGTGCCAGCAGTTTCCCTACAGGGAGGGGAGGGAACATTCAGTACTTC. Translation: CASSFPTGRGGNIQYF.

The rearrangement links TRBV12-5 to TRBJ1-2; D remains ambiguous. V lost 0 bases to trimming and J lost 3 bases, with 8 bases between them. This CDR3 is built from 14 residues. Per germline, CDR1 LGHNT and CDR2 FRNRAP. The CDR3 sequence is CASGLVPGDYGYTF. CDR3 sequence (DNA): TGTGCTAGTGGTTTGGTCCCCGGTGACTATGGCTACACCTTC.

The chain has TRBV7-9 and TRBJ2-2; 7 bases line up with TRBD1. Trimming took 5 bases from V and 4 from J; bases not matched to a gene: 10. The germline CDR1 and CDR2 sequences are SEHNR and FQNEAQ (reference sequence). The length of the CDR3 is 16 residues. The CDR3 sequence: CASSPEGARVTGELFF. DNA for the CDR3: TGTGCCAGCAGCCCCGAGGGGGCGCGGGTCACCGGGGAGCTGTTTTTT.

This chain connects TRBV19 to TRBJ1-2; D gene uncertain. Germline loops: CDR1 LNHDA, CDR2 SQIVND (reference sequence). V was pared by 2 bases and J by 4 bases, with 14 bases between. The CDR3 is made up of 15 amino acids. The CDR3 DNA reads TGTGCCAGTAGTATATTCCCAGTTTCTGTCTATGGCTACACCTTC. The encoded protein is CASSIFPVSVYGYTF.

The chain joins TRBV9 to TRBJ2-5; 14 bases are a match to TRBD2. This CDR3 contains 17 residues. The ends lost 0 bases at V and 4 bases at J; junction bases unmatched: 5. CDR1 and CDR2 (germline): SGDLS, YYNGEE. In DNA form, the CDR3 reads TGTGCCAGCAGCGTAGACGGGACTAGCGGGGGAGGAGAGACCCAGTACTTC. This encodes CASSVDGTSGGGETQYF.